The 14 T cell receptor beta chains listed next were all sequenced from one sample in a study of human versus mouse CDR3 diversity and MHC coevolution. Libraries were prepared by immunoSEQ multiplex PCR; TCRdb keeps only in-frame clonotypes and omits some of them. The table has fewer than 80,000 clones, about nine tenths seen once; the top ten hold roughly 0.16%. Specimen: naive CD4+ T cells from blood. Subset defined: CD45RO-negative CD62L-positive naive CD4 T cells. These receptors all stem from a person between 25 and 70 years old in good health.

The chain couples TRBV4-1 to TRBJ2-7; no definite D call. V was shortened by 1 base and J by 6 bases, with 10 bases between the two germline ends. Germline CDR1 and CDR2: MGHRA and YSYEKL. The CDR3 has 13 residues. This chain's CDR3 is CASSQGQAFEQYF. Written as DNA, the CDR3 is TGCGCCAGCAGCCAAGGTCAAGCCTTCGAGCAGTACTTC.

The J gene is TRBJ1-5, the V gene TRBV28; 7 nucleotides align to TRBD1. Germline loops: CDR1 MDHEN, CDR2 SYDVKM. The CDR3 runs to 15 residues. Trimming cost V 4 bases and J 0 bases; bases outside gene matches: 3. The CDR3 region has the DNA TGTGCCAGCAGTTCAGGGGGGACTAGCAATCAGCCCCAGCATTTT. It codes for CASSSGGTSNQPQHF.

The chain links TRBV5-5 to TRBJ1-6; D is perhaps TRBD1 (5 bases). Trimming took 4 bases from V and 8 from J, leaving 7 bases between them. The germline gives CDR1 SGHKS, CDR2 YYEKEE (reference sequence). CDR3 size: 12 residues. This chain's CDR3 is CASSLGDSPLHF. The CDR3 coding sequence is TGTGCCAGCAGCCTAGGGGATTCACCCCTCCACTTT.

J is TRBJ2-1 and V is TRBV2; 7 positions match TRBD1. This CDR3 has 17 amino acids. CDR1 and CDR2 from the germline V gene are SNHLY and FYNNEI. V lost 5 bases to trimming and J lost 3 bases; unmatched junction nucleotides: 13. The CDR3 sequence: CASSSRDRSLLYNEQFF. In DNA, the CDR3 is TGTGCCAGCAGTTCCCGGGACAGATCACTTCTCTACAATGAGCAGTTCTTC.

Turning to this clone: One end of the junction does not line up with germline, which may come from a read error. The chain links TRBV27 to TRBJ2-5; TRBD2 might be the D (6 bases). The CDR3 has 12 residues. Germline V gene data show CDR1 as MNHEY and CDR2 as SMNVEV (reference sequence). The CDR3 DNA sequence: TGTGCCAGCAGGCCCCAGAGGCGGGGAACAGACTTC. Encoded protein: CASRPQRRGTDF.

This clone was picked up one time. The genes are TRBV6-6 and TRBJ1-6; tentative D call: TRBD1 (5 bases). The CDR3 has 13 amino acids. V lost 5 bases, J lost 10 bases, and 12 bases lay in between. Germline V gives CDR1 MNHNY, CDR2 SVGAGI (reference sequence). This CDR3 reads CASSAPGWSPLHF. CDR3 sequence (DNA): TGTGCCAGCAGTGCCCCAGGGTGGTCACCCCTCCACTTT.

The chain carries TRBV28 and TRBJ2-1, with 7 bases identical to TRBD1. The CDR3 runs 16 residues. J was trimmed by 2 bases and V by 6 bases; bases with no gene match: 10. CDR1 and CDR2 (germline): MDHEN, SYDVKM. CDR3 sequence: CASSKVTGVAYNEQFF. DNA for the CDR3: TGTGCCAGCAGCAAAGTAACAGGGGTCGCCTACAATGAGCAGTTCTTC. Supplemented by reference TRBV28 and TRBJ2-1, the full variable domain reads DVKVTQSSRYLVKRTGEKVFLECVQDMDHENMFWYRQDPGLGLRLIYFSYDVKMKEKGDIPEGYSVSREKKERFSLILESASTNQTSMYLCASSKVTGVAYNEQFFGPGTRLTVL.

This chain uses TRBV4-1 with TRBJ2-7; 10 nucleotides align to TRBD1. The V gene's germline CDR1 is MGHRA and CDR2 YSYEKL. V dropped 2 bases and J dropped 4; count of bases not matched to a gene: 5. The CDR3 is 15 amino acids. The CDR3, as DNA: TGCGCCAGCAGCCAACCGACAGGGGGCCGGTACGAGCAGTACTTC. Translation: CASSQPTGGRYEQYF.

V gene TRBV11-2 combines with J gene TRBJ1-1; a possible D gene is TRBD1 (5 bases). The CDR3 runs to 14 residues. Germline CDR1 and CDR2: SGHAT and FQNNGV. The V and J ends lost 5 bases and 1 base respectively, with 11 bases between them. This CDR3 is CASSPGAANTEAFF. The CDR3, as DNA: TGTGCCAGCAGCCCTGGGGCGGCGAACACTGAAGCTTTCTTT. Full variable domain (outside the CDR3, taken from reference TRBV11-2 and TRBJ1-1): EAGVAQSPRYKIIEKRQSVAFWCNPISGHATLYWYQQILGQGPKLLIQFQNNGVVDDSQLPKDRFSAERLKGVDSTLKIQPAKLEDSAVYLCASSPGAANTEAFFGQGTRLTVV.

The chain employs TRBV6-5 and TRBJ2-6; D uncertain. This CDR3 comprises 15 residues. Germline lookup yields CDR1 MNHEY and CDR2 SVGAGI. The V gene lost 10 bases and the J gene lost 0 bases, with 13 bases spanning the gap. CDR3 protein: CATGSSPSGANVLTF. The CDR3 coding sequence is TGTGCCACCGGGTCAAGTCCCTCTGGGGCCAACGTCCTGACTTTC.

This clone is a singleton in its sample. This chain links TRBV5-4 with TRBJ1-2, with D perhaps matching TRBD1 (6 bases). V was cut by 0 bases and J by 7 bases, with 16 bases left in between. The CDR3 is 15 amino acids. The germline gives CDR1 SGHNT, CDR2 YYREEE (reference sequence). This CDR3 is CASSLEQGIGRGYTF. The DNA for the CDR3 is TGTGCCAGCAGCTTGGAACAGGGTATCGGTCGTGGCTACACCTTC.

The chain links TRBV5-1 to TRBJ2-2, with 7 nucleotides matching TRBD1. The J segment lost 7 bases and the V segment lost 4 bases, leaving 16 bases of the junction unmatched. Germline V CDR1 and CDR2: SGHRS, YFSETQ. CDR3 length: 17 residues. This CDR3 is CASSDSPRQGLGGELFF. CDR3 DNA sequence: TGCGCCAGCAGCGATTCTCCTCGACAGGGTCTAGGCGGGGAGCTGTTTTTT.

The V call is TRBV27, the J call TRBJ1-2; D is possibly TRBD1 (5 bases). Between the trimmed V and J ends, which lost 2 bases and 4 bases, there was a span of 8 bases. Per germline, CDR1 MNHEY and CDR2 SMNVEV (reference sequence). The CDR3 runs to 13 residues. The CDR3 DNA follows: TGTGCCAGCAGTTTAGACAGCAGCTATGGCTACACCTTC. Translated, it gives CASSLDSSYGYTF.

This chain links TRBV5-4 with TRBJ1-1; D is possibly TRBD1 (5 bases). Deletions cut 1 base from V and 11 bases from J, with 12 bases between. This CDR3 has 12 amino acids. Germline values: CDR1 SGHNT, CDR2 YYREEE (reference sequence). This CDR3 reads CASSLLQGPAFF. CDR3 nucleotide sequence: TGTGCCAGCAGCTTGCTCCAGGGTCCGGCTTTCTTT.